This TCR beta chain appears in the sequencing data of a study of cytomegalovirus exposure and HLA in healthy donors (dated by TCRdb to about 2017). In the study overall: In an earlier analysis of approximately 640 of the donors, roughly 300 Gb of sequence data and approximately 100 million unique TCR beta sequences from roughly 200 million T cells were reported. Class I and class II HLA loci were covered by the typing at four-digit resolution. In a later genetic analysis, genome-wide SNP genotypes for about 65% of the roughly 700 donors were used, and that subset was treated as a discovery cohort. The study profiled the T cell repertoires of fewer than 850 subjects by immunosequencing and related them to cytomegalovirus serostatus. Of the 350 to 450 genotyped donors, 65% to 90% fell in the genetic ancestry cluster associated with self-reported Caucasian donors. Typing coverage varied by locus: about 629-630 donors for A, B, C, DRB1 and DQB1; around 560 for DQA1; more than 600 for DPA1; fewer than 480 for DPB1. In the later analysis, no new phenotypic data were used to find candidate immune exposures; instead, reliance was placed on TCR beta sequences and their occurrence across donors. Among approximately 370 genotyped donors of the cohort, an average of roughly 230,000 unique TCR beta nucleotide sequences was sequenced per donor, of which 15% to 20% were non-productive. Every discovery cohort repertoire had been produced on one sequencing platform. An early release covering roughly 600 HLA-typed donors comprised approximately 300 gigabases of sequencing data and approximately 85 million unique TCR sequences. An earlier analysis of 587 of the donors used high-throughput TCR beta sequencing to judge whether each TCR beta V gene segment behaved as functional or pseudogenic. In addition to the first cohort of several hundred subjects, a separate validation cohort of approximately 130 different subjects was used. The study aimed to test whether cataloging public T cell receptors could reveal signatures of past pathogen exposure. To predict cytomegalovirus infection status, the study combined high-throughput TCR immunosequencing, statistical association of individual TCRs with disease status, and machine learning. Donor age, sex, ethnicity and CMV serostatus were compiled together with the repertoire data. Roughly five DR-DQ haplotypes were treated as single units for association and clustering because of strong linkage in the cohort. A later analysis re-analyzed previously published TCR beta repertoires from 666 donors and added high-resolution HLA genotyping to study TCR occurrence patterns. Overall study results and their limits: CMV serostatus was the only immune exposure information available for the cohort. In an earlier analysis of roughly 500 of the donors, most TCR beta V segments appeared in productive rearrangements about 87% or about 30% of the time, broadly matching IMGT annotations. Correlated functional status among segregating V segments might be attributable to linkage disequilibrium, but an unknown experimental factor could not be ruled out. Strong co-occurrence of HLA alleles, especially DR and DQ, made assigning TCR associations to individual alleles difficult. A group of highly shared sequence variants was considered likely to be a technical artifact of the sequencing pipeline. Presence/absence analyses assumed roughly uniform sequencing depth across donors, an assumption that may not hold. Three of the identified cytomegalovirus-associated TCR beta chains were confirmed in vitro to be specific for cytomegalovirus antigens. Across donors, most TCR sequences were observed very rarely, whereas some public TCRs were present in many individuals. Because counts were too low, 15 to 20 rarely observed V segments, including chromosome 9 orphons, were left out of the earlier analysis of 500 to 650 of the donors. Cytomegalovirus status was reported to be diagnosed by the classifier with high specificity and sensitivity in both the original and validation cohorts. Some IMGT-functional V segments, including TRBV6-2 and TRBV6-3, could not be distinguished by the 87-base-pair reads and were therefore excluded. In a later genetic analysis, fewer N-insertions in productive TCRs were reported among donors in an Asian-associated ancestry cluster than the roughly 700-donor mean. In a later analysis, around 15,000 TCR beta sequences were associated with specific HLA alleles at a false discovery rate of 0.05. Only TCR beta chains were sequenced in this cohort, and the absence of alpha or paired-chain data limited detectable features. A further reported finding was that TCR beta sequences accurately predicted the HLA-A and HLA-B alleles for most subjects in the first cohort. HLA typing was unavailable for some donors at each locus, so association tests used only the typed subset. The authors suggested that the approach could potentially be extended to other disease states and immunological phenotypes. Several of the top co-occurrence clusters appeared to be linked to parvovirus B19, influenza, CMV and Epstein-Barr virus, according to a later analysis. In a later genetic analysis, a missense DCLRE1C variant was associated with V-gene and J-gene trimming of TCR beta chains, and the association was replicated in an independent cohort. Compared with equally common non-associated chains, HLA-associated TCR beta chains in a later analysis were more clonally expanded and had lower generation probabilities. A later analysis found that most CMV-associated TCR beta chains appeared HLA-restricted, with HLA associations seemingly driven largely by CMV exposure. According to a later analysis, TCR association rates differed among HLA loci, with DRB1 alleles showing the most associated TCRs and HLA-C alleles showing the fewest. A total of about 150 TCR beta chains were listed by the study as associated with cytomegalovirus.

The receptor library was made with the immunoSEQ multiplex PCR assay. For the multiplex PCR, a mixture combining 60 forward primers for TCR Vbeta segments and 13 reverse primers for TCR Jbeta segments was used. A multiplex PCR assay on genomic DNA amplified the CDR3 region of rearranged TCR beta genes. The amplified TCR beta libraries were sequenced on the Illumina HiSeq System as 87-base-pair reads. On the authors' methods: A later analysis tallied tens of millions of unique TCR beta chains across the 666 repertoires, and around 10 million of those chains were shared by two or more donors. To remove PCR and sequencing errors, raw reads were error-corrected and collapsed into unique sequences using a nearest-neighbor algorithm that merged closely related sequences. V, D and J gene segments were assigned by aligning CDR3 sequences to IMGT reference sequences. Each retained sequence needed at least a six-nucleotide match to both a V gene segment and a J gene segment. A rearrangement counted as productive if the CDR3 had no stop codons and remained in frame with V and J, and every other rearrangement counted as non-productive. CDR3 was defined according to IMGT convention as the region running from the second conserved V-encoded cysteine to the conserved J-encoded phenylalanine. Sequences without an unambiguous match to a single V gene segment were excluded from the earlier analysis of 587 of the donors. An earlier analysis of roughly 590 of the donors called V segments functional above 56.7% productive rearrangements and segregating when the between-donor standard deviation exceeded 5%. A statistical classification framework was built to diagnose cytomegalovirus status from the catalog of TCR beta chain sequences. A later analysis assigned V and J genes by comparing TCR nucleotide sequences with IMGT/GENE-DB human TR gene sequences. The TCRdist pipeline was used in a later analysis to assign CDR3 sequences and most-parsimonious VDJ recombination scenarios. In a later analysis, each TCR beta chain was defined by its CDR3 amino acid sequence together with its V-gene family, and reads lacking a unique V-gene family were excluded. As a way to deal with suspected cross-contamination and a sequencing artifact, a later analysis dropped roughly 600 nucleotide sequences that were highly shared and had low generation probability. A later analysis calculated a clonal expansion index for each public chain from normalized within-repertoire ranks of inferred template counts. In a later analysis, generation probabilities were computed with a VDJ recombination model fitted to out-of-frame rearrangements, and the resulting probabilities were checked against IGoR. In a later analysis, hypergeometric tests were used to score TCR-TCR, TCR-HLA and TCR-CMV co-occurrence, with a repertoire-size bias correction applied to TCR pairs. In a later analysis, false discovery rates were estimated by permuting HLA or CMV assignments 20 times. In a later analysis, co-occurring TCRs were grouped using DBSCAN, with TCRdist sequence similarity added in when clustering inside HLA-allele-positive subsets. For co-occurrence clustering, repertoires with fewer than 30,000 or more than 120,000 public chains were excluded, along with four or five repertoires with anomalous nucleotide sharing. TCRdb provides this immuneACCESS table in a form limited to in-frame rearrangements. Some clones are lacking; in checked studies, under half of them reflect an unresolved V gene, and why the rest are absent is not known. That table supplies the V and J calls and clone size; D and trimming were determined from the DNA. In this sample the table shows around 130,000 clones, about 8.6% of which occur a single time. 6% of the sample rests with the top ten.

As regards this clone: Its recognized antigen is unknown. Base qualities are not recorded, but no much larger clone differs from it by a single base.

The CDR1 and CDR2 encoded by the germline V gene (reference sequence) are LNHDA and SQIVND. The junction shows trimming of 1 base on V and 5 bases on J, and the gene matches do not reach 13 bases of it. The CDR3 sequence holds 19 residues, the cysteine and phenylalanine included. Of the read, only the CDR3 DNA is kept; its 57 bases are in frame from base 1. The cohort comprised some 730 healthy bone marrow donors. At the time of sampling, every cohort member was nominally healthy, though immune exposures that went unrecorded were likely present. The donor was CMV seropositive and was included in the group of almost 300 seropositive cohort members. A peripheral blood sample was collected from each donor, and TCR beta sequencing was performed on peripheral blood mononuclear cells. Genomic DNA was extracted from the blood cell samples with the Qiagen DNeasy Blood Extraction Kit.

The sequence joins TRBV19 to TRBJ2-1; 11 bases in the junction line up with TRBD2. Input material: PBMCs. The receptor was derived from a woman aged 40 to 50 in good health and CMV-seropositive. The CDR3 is CASSIVAPRLAGGNNEQFF. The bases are TGTGCCAGTAGTATAGTAGCCCCGAGGCTAGCGGGGGGCAACAATGAGCAGTTCTTC.